Included here is one T cell receptor (beta chain) sequence, with context. Its antigen is still unknown. Using RNA transcripts, the TCR beta CDR3 regions were amplified. The first round was an RT-PCR with HTBI primers, and the second round was a multiplex PCR. TCRdb passed the multiplex PCR reads through MiXCR, listing each CDR3 protein once. Of more than 1,000,000 distinct CDR3 sequences in the sample, around a third were seen once. This sample is drawn from a study of Graves' ophthalmopathy and Graves' hyperthyroidism. General study findings and limits: The study's model predicted ophthalmopathy progression at about 64% sensitivity and about 72% specificity. Most thyroid-expanded clonotypes exceeding 0.001 frequency were also found in blood. A model of 13 signatures distinguished ophthalmopathy from stable hyperthyroidism at around 91% sensitivity and 81.08% specificity.

Hyperthyroidism in these 18- to 65-year-old patients was newly diagnosed, lasting under 2 months. V shed 6 bases and J shed 0 bases, with 11 bases lying between them. The CDR3 consists of 14 residues. CDR1 is SGHVS, CDR2 FNYEAQ, per germline. The chain employs TRBV7-6 and TRBJ2-5; the D is unclear. Sequencing was performed on peripheral blood or thyroid tissue (not recorded which). This TCR came from an adult man with Graves' hyperthyroidism. The CDR3 is CASSLWQNQETQYF. The DNA of the CDR3 is TGTGCCAGCAGTTTATGGCAGAACCAAGAGACCCAGTACTTC.